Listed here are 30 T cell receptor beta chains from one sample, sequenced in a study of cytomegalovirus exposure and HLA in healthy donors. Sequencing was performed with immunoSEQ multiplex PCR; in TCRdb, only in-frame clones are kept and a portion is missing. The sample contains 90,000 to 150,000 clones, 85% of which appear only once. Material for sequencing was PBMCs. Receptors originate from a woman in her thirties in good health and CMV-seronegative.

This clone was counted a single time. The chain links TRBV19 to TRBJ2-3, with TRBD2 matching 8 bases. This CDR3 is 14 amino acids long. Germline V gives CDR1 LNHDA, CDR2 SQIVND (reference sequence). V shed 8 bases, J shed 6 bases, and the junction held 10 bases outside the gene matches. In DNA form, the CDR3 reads TGTGCCAGTTCCCTTGGACTAGCAGGTGATACGCAGTATTTT. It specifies CASSLGLAGDTQYF.

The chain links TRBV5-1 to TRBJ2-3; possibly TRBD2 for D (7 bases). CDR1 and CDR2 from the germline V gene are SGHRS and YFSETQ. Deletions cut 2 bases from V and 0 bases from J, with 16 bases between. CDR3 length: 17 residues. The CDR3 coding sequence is TGCGCCAGCAGCTTCGTCCGGGGGGCTTACAGCACAGATACGCAGTATTTT. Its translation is CASSFVRGAYSTDTQYF.

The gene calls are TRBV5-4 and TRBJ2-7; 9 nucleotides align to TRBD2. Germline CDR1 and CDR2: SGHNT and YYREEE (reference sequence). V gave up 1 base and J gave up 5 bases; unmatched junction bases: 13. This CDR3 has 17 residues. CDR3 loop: CASSLMSSGGPNHEQYF. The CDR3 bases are TGTGCCAGCAGCTTGATGTCGAGCGGGGGGCCGAATCACGAGCAGTACTTC.

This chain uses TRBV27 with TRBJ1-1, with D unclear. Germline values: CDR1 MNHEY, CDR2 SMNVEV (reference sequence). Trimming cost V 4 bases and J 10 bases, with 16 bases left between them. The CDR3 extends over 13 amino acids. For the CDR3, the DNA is TGTGCCAGCAGTTCTGCAGTTTCAATGGCAGCTTTCTTT. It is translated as CASSSAVSMAAFF.

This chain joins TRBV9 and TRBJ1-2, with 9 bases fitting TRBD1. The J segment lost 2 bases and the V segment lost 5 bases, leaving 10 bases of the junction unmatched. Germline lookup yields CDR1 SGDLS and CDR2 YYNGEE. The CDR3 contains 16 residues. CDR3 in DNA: TGTGCCAGCAGAGACGCGGGACAGGGAGGAAACTATGGCTACACCTTC. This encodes CASRDAGQGGNYGYTF.

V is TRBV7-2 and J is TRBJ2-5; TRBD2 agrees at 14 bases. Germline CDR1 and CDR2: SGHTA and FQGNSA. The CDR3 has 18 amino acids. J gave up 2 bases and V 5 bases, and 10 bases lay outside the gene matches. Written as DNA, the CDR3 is TGTGCCAGCAGCCAGAGGACTAGCGGGGGGCCGGGACAAGAGACCCAGTACTTC. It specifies CASSQRTSGGPGQETQYF. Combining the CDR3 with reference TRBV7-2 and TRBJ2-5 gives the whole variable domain GAGVSQSPSNKVTEKGKDVELRCDPISGHTALYWYRQSLGQGLEFLIYFQGNSAPDKSGLPSDRFSAERTGGSVSTLTIQRTQQEDSAVYLCASSQRTSGGPGQETQYFGPGTRLLVL.

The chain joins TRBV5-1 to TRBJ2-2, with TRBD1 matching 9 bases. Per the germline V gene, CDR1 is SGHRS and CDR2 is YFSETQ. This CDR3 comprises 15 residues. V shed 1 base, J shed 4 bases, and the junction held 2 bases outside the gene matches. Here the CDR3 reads CASSLRDRATGELFF. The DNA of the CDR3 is TGCGCCAGCAGCTTGAGGGACAGGGCCACCGGGGAGCTGTTTTTT.

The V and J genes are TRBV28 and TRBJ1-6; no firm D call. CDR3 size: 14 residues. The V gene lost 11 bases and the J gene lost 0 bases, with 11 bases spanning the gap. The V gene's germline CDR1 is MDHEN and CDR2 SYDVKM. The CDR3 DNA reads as TGTGCCGGTGGGCAGGACTCCTATAATTCACCCCTCCACTTT. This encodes CAGGQDSYNSPLHF. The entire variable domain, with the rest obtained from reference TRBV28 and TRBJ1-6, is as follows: DVKVTQSSRYLVKRTGEKVFLECVQDMDHENMFWYRQDPGLGLRLIYFSYDVKMKEKGDIPEGYSVSREKKERFSLILESASTNQTSMYLCAGGQDSYNSPLHFGNGTRLTVT.

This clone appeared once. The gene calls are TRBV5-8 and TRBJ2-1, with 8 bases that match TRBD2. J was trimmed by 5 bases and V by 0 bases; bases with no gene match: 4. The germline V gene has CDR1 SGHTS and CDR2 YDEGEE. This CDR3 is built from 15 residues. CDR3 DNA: TGTGCCAGCAGCTTGGGGCGGGGGGCCCACAATGAGCAGTTCTTC. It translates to CASSLGRGAHNEQFF.

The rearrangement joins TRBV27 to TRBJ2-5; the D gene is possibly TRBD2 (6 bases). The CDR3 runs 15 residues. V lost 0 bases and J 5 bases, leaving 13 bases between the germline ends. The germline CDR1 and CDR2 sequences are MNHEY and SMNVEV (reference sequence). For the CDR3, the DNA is TGTGCCAGCAGTTTATCGGGACGGGGGTATGAGACCCAGTACTTC. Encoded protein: CASSLSGRGYETQYF.

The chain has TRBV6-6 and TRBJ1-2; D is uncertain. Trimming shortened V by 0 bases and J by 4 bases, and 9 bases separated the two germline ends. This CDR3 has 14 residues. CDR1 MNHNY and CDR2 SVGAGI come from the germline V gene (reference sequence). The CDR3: CASSYSEVIYGYTF. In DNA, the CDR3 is TGTGCCAGCAGTTACTCGGAGGTTATCTATGGCTACACCTTC.

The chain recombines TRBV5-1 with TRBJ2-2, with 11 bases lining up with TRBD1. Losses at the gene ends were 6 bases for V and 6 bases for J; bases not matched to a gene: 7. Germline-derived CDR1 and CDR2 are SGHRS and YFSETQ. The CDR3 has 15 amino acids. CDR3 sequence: CASTPGTGGSGELFF. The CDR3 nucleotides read TGCGCCAGCACCCCCGGGACAGGGGGTTCCGGGGAGCTGTTTTTT.

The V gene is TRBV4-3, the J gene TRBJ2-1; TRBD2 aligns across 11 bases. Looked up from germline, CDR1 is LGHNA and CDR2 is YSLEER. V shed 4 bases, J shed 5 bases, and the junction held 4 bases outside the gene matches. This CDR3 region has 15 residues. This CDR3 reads CASSRLTSGDNEQFF. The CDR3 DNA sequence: TGCGCCAGCAGCCGCCTGACTAGCGGGGACAATGAGCAGTTCTTC.

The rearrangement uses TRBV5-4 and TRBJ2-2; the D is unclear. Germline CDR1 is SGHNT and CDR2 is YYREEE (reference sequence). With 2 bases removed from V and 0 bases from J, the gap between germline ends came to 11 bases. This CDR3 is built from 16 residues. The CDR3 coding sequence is TGTGCCAGCAGCTTACCCGGGTCTTCGAACACCGGGGAGCTGTTTTTT. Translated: CASSLPGSSNTGELFF.

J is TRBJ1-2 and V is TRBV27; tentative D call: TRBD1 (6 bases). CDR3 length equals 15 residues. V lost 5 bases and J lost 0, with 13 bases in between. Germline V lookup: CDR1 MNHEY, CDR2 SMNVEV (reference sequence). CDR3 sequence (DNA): TGTGCCAGCAGTGAATTCCGGACAGCTAACTATGGCTACACCTTC. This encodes CASSEFRTANYGYTF.

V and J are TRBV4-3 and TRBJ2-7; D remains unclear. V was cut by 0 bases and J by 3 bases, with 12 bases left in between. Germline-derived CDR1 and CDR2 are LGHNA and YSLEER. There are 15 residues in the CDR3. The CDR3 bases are TGCGCCAGCAGCCAAGATCACGTGACAAACTACGAGCAGTACTTC. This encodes CASSQDHVTNYEQYF.

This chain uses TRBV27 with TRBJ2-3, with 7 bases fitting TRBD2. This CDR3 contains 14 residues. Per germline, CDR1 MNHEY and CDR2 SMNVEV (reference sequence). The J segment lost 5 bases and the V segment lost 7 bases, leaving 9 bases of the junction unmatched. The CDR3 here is CASKRGSAGDTQYF. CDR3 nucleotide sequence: TGTGCCAGCAAGCGGGGCAGCGCCGGAGATACGCAGTATTTT.

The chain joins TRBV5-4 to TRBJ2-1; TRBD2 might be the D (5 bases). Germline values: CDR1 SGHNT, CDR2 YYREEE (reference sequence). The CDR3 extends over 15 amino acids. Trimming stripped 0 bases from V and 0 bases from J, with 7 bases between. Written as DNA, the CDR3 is TGTGCCAGCAGCTTGGTACGGGGCTCCTACAATGAGCAGTTCTTC. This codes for CASSLVRGSYNEQFF.

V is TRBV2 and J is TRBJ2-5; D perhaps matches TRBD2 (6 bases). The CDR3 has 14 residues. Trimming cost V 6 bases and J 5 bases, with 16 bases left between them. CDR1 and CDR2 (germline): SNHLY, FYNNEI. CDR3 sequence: CASRTTSGPETQYF. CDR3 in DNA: TGTGCCAGCAGGACGACTAGTGGCCCTGAGACCCAGTACTTC. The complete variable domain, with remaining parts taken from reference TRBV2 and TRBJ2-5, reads EPEVTQTPSHQVTQMGQEVILRCVPISNHLYFYWYRQILGQKVEFLVSFYNNEISEKSEIFDDQFSVERPDGSNFTLKIRSTKLEDSAMYFCASRTTSGPETQYFGPGTRLLVL.

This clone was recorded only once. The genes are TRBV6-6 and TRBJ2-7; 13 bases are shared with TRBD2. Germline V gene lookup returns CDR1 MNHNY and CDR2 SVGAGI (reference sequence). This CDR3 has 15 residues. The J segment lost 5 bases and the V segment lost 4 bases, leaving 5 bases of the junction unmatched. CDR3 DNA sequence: TGTGCCAGCAGTTGGACTAGCGGGGGCCTAGACGAGCAGTACTTC. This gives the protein CASSWTSGGLDEQYF.

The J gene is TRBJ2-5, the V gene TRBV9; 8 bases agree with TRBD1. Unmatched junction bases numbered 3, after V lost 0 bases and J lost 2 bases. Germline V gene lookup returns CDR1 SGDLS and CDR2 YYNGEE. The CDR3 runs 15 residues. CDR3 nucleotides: TGTGCCAGCAGCGTAGGGCACAGGGGGCAAGAGACCCAGTACTTC. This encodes CASSVGHRGQETQYF. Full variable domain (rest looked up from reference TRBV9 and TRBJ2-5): DSGVTQTPKHLITATGQRVTLRCSPRSGDLSVYWYQQSLDQGLQFLIQYYNGEERAKGNILERFSAQQFPDLHSELNLSSLELGDSALYFCASSVGHRGQETQYFGPGTRLLVL.

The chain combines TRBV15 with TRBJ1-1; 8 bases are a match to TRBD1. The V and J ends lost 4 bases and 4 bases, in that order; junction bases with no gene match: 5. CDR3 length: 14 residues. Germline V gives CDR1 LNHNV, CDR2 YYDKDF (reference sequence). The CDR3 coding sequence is TGTGCCACCAGCACCTACAGGGGGAGCACTGAAGCTTTCTTT. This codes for CATSTYRGSTEAFF.

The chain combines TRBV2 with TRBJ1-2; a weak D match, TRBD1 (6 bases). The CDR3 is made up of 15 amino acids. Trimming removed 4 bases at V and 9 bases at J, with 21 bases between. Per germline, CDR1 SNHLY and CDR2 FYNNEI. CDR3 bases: TGTGCCAGCAGTGGAGGGACAAGGGCAGGGCTCAGCTACACCTTC. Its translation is CASSGGTRAGLSYTF. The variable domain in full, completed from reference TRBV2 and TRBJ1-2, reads EPEVTQTPSHQVTQMGQEVILRCVPISNHLYFYWYRQILGQKVEFLVSFYNNEISEKSEIFDDQFSVERPDGSNFTLKIRSTKLEDSAMYFCASSGGTRAGLSYTFGSGTRLTVV.

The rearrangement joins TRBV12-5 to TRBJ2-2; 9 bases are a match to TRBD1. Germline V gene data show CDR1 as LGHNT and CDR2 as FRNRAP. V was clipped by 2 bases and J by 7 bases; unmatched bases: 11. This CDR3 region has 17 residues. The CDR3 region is CASGLLLGTGIIGELFF. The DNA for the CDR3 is TGTGCTAGTGGTTTGCTCCTCGGGACAGGGATTATCGGGGAGCTGTTTTTT.

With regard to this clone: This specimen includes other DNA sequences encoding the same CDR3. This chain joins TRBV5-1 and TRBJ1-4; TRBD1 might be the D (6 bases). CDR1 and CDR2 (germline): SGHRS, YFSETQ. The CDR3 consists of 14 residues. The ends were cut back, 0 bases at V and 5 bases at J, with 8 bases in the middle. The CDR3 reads CASSLATGNEKLFF. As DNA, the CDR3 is TGCGCCAGCAGCTTGGCGACAGGAAATGAAAAACTGTTTTTT.

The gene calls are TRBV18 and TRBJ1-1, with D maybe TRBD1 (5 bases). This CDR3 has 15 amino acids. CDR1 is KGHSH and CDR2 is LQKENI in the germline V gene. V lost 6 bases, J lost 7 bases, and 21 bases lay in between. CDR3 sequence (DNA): TGTGCCAGCTCGGACGGACGGGGGGAGAGAATTGAAGCTTTCTTT. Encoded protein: CASSDGRGERIEAFF.

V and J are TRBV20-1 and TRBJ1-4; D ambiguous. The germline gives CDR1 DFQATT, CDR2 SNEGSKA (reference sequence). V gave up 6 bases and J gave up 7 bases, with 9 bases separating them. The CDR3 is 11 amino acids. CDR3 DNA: TGCAGTGCCCCTCTTAGTGAAAAACTGTTTTTT. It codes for CSAPLSEKLFF.

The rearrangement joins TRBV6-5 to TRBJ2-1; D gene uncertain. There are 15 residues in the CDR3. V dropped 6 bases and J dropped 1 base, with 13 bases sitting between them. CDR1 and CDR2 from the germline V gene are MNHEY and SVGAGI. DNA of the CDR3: TGTGCCAGCAGCGAAACTCTCCGGTCCTACAATGAGCAGTTCTTC. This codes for CASSETLRSYNEQFF.

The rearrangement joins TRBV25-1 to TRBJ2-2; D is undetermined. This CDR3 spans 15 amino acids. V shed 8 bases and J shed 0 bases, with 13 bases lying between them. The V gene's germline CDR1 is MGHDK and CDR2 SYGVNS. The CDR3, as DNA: TGTGCCAGCGGAATAGCCTCGGCGAACACCGGGGAGCTGTTTTTT. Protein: CASGIASANTGELFF.

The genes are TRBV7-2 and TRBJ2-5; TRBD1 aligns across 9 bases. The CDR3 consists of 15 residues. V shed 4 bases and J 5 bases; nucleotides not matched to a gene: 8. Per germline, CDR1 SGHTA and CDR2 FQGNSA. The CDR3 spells CASSSTGGAEETQYF. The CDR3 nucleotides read TGTGCCAGCAGCTCCACAGGGGGCGCGGAGGAGACCCAGTACTTC.